Here is one TCR beta chain with its context. This sample is part of a study of blood T cell repertoires in COVID-19. Looking at the study overall: Some COVID-19 samples were acute and others convalescent; all came from the United States, Italy and Spain.

Under the authors' procedure: Amplified reference gene primers provided the basis for estimating nucleated cell counts. Data came from immunoSEQ multiplex PCR; TCRdb stores just in-frame clones and leaves some out. V, J and clone size reflect that table, while D and trimming were determined from the DNA. The sample holds approximately 100,000 clones; roughly 85% are singletons and the top ten take just over 3%. The TCR was taken from a man aged 50 to 60 in a cohort sampled during active COVID-19. Sequencing used peripheral blood.

In nucleotides, the CDR3 is TGTGCCACCAGTGATCCTGGACCGGGACAGGGCTACAATGAGCAGTTCTTC. Translation: CATSDPGPGQGYNEQFF. The rearrangement joins TRBV24-1 to TRBJ2-1; 9 nucleotides match TRBD1. V lost 3 bases to trimming and J lost 3 bases; unmatched junction nucleotides: 8. Germline CDR1 and CDR2: KGHDR and SFDVKD. This CDR3 comprises 17 residues.